This T cell receptor (beta chain) is drawn from a study of T cell responses to AZD1222 COVID-19 vaccine. Comment on this clone: What it recognizes is unknown.

This CDR3 is 14 amino acids long. After removal of 11 bases from V and 1 base from J, the junction contained 8 bases not matched to a gene. Germline V gene lookup returns CDR1 LNHDA and CDR2 SQIVND (reference sequence). Generated by immunoSEQ multiplex PCR, the TCRdb table keeps only in-frame clones and is missing some. The data contain about 120,000 clones, roughly nine tenths of them singletons. Overall study findings and caveats: The reported proportion of spike-specific TCRs targeting unmutated variant regions was nearly half.

Sequencing was performed on peripheral blood, taken on day 0 of AZD1222 vaccination. This sequence joins TRBV19 and TRBJ2-7; 10 bases align to TRBD1. The origin of this receptor is an adult in good health. The CDR3 spells CASGQGMKSYEQYF. The CDR3 nucleotides are TGTGCCTCGGGACAGGGGATGAAATCCTACGAGCAGTACTTC.